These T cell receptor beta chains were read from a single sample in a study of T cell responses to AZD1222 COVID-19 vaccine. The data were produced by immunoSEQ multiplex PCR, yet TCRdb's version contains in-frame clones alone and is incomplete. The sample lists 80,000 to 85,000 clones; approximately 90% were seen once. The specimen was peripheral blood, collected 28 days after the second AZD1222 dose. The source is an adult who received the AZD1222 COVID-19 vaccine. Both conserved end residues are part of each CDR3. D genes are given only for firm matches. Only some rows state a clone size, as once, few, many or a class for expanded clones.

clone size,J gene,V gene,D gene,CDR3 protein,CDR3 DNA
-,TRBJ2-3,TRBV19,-,CASRTGPQADTQYF,TGTGCCAGTAGAACCGGGCCTCAAGCAGATACGCAGTATTTT
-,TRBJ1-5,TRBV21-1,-,CASSACPGIRNQPQHF,TGTGCCAGCAGCGCGTGCCCAGGGATACGGAATCAGCCCCAGCATTTT
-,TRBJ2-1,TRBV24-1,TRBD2,CATSDTSSGRRDEQFF,TGTGCCACCAGTGATACCTCTAGCGGGAGGCGCGATGAGCAGTTCTTC
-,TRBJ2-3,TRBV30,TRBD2,CAWGRELDTQYF,TGTGCCTGGGGGCGGGAGTTAGATACGCAGTATTTT
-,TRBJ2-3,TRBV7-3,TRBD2,CASSRLAGVIDTQYF,TGTGCCAGCAGCAGACTAGCGGGAGTTATAGATACGCAGTATTTT
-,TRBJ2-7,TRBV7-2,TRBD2,CASSLVSGTGSYEQYF,TGTGCCAGCAGCTTAGTTAGCGGGACCGGTTCCTACGAGCAGTACTTC
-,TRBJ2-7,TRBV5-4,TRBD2,CASSLTTSGEQYF,TGTGCCAGCAGCTTGACGACTAGCGGGGAGCAGTACTTC
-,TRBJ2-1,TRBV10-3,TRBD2,CAISPTTTSGHEQFF,TGTGCCATCAGCCCCACCACCACTAGCGGACATGAGCAGTTCTTC
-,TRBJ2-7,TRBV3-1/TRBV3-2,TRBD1,CASSYPGQGPYEQYF,TGTGCCAGCAGCTACCCGGGACAGGGACCCTACGAGCAGTACTTC
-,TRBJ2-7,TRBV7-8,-,CASSLAGGTSYEQYF,TGTGCCAGCAGCTTAGCGGGCGGGACATCCTACGAGCAGTACTTC
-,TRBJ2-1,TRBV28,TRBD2,CASNGGGSYNEQFF,TGTGCCAGCAACGGCGGGGGATCCTACAATGAGCAGTTCTTC
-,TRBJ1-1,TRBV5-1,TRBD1,CASSSRDRGNTEAFF,TGCGCCAGCAGCTCCCGGGACAGGGGAAACACTGAAGCTTTCTTT
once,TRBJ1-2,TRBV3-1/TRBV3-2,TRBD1,CASSQDLQGAWYGYTF,TGTGCCAGCAGCCAAGACCTCCAGGGGGCTTGGTATGGCTACACCTTC
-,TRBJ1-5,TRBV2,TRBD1,CASSSQGAGNQPQHF,TGTGCCAGCAGTTCACAGGGGGCTGGCAATCAGCCCCAGCATTTT
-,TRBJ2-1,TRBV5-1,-,CASSRDPLNEQFF,TGCGCCAGCAGCCGGGACCCCCTAAATGAGCAGTTCTTC
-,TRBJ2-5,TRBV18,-,CASSPLSETQYF,TGTGCCAGCTCACCACTATCTGAGACCCAGTACTTC
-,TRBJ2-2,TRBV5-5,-,CASSQRTDAGELFF,TGTGCCAGCAGTCAAAGGACAGACGCCGGGGAGCTGTTTTTT
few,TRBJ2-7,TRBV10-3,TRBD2,CAIKTSAYEQYF,TGTGCCATAAAGACTAGCGCATACGAGCAGTACTTC
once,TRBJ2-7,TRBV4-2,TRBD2,CASSRSGRLDREQYF,TGTGCCAGCAGCCGTAGCGGGAGGTTGGATCGGGAGCAGTACTTC
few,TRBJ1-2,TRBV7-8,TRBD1,CASSLTGGDYGYTF,TGTGCCAGCAGCTTAACAGGGGGGGACTATGGCTACACCTTC
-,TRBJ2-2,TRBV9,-,CASSKGQRGTGELFF,TGTGCCAGCAGCAAAGGACAGAGGGGGACCGGGGAGCTGTTTTTT
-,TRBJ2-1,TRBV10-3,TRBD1,CAITGGSYNEQFF,TGTGCCATAACAGGGGGCTCCTACAATGAGCAGTTCTTC
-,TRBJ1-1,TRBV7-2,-,CASSLSREAFF,TGTGCCAGCAGCTTAAGTAGGGAAGCTTTCTTT
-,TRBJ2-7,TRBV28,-,CASSSPSATYEQYF,TGTGCCAGCAGTTCCCCCAGCGCTACCTACGAGCAGTACTTC
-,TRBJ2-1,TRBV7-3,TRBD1,CASSLIPRQGSYNEQFF,TGTGCCAGCAGCTTAATCCCGCGACAGGGCTCCTACAATGAGCAGTTCTTC
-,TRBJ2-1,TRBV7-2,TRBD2,CASSLALDSGRIF,TGTGCCAGCAGCTTAGCCTTGGATAGCGGGAGGATCTTC
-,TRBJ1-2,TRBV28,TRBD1,CAIRGRSNYGYTF,TGTGCCATCAGGGGGCGGTCTAACTATGGCTACACCTTC
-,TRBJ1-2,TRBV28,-,CASSLTRAGYTF,TGTGCCAGCAGTTTAACCAGGGCTGGCTACACCTTC
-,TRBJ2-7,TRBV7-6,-,CASSPGGVRAYEQYF,TGTGCCAGCAGCCCTGGCGGAGTACGGGCCTACGAGCAGTACTTC
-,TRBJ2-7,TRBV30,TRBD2,CAWSVAGGGYEQYF,TGTGCCTGGAGTGTGGCGGGAGGGGGATACGAGCAGTACTTC
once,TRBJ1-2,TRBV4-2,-,CASSPEGSRYGYTF,TGTGCCAGCAGCCCAGAAGGAAGTCGGTATGGCTACACCTTC
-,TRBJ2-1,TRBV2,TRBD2,CASSPLAGKGNEQFF,TGTGCCAGCAGTCCACTAGCGGGAAAAGGGAATGAGCAGTTCTTC
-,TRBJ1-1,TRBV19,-,CASSTRHRVVAEAFF,TGTGCCAGTAGTACCCGGCACAGGGTGGTCGCTGAAGCTTTCTTT
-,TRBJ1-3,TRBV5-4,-,CASRASGGRNTIYF,TGTGCCAGCAGAGCTAGTGGGGGGAGAAACACCATATATTTT
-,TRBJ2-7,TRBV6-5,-,CASSQNSYEQYF,TGTGCCAGCAGTCAGAACTCCTACGAGCAGTACTTC
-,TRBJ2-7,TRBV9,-,CASSVGWTDYEQYF,TGTGCCAGCAGCGTAGGATGGACGGACTACGAGCAGTACTTC
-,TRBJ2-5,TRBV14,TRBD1,CASSPRTGQETQYF,TGTGCCAGCAGCCCCCGGACAGGGCAGGAGACCCAGTACTTC
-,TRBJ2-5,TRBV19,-,CASREVRGMGETQYF,TGTGCCAGTAGAGAGGTGAGAGGGATGGGGGAGACCCAGTACTTC
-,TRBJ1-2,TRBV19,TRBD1,CASSGQPFTNYGYTF,TGTGCCAGTTCGGGACAGCCCTTCACTAACTATGGCTACACCTTC
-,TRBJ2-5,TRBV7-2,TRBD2,CASSNPLGLAGEPETQYF,TGTGCCAGCAGCAACCCCCTAGGACTAGCGGGAGAACCGGAGACCCAGTACTTC
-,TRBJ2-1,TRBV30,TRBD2,CAWSPSKLAGGYNEQFF,TGTGCCTGGAGTCCTTCTAAACTAGCGGGAGGGTATAATGAGCAGTTCTTC
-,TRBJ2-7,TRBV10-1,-,CASSGEGEPYEQYF,TGCGCCAGCAGTGGAGAAGGGGAACCCTACGAGCAGTACTTC
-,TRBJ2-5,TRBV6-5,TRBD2,CASSSAGSGRPETQYF,TGTGCCAGCAGTTCCGCAGGTAGCGGGAGGCCGGAGACCCAGTACTTC
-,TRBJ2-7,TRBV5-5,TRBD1,CASSFGTGQGGNEQYF,TGTGCCAGCAGCTTTGGGACGGGACAGGGTGGCAACGAGCAGTACTTC
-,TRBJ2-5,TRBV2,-,CASSRFQETQYF,TGTGCCAGCAGTAGGTTCCAAGAGACCCAGTACTTC
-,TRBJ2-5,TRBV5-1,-,CASSLATRDEETQYF,TGCGCCAGCAGCTTGGCTACCAGGGATGAAGAGACCCAGTACTTC
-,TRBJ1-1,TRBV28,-,CASSLGGLNTEAFF,TGTGCCAGCAGTTTAGGGGGCCTGAACACTGAAGCTTTCTTT
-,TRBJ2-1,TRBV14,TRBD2,CASRQTSGRYNEQFF,TGTGCCAGCAGACAGACTAGCGGGAGGTACAATGAGCAGTTCTTC
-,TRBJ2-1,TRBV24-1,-,CARNRVDEQFF,TGTGCCAGAAACAGGGTTGATGAGCAGTTCTTC
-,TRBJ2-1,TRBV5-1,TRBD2,CASSLGGLGIANEQFF,TGCGCCAGCAGCTTGGGGGGACTAGGTATCGCTAATGAGCAGTTCTTC